These 12 T cell receptor beta chains originate from one sample sequenced in a study of OX40 agonist ivuxolimab in advanced cancers. Measured with immunoSEQ multiplex PCR; TCRdb has only the in-frame clones, and not every one. The table records tens of thousands of clones, over 80% of them present only once. This sample comprised CD4+ or CD8+ T cells sorted from blood, obtained in a trial of the OX40 agonist ivuxolimab. These receptors were obtained from an adult with an advanced solid tumor such as melanoma, head and neck, liver or kidney cancer.

The gene calls are TRBV27 and TRBJ1-4; TRBD1 might be the D (6 bases). The CDR3 length is 15 residues. Germline CDR1 and CDR2: MNHEY and SMNVEV (reference sequence). Deletions cut 8 bases from V and 7 bases from J, with 20 bases between. Written as DNA, the CDR3 is TGTGCCAGCGGCCGCGGGGGCGTAGTGGGTGAAAAACTGTTTTTT. Residues: CASGRGGVVGEKLFF.

This clone has more than one count but fewer than ten. The V gene is TRBV6-5, the J gene TRBJ1-1, with D possibly being TRBD1 (5 bases). Deletions cut 3 bases from V and 4 bases from J, with 9 bases between. Germline assignment: CDR1 MNHEY and CDR2 SVGAGI. This CDR3 contains 13 residues. The CDR3 loop is CASSYTGGTEAFF. The CDR3 DNA follows: TGTGCCAGCAGTTATACGGGGGGCACTGAAGCTTTCTTT.

The chain is built from TRBV29-1 and TRBJ2-3; D is uncertain. Germline assignment: CDR1 SQVTM and CDR2 ANQGSEA. The germline V and J ends were trimmed by 4 bases and 3 bases, with 14 bases remaining between them. The CDR3 consists of 14 residues. CDR3 region: CSVGRPRITDTQYF. The CDR3 DNA reads as TGCAGCGTTGGCCGCCCCCGGATTACAGATACGCAGTATTTT.

V and J are TRBV28 and TRBJ2-5, with D perhaps TRBD1 (6 bases). The CDR3 covers 15 residues. Trimming took off 4 bases at V and 9 bases at J, with 21 bases between the two ends. CDR1 and CDR2 from the germline V gene are MDHEN and SYDVKM. The CDR3 nucleotides read TGTGCCAGCAGTTCCCCCCGGGGACATGGGGGCGCCCAGTACTTC. It translates to CASSSPRGHGGAQYF. Full variable domain (outside the CDR3, taken from reference TRBV28 and TRBJ2-5): DVKVTQSSRYLVKRTGEKVFLECVQDMDHENMFWYRQDPGLGLRLIYFSYDVKMKEKGDIPEGYSVSREKKERFSLILESASTNQTSMYLCASSSPRGHGGAQYFGPGTRLLVL.

The chain recombines TRBV28 with TRBJ2-7, with unresolved D. CDR1 and CDR2 (germline): MDHEN, SYDVKM. Deletions cut 3 bases from V and 3 bases from J, with 6 bases between. The length of the CDR3 is 12 residues. This chain's CDR3 is CASSFEGYEQYF. In nucleotides, the CDR3 is TGTGCCAGCAGTTTCGAAGGCTACGAGCAGTACTTC.

The chain is built from TRBV27 and TRBJ2-2; 10 nucleotides match TRBD2. Looked up from germline, CDR1 is MNHEY and CDR2 is SMNVEV (reference sequence). V was pared by 8 bases and J by 3 bases, with 6 bases of the junction left unmatched. This CDR3 has 15 amino acids. CDR3 in amino acids: CASGRTSGHTGELFF. In DNA, the CDR3 is TGTGCCAGCGGACGGACTAGCGGCCACACCGGGGAGCTGTTTTTT.

This clone is a singleton in its sample. V is TRBV5-4 and J is TRBJ2-2; TRBD2 aligns across 9 bases. The CDR3 is made up of 18 amino acids. CDR1 and CDR2 from the germline V gene are SGHNT and YYREEE (reference sequence). The junction had 8 bases not matched to a gene; V was cut back by 0 bases and J by 2 bases. CDR3 sequence reads: CASSLAGLAGPNTGELFF. The DNA of the CDR3 is TGTGCCAGCAGCTTGGCCGGGCTAGCGGGGCCCAACACCGGGGAGCTGTTTTTT.

The CDR3 DNA reads TGTGCCAGCAGTTTGACTGTCGGGGAGCTGTTTTTT. It yields the protein CASSLTVGELFF. The rearrangement links TRBV6-6 to TRBJ2-2; D ambiguous. The CDR3 consists of 12 residues. V was trimmed by 4 bases and J by 7 bases, leaving 7 bases between them. CDR1 and CDR2 (germline): MNHNY, SVGAGI (reference sequence).

The rearrangement links TRBV30 to TRBJ1-4; perhaps TRBD1 as D (5 bases). Per the germline V gene, CDR1 is GTSNPN and CDR2 is SVGIG (reference sequence). Trimming removed 1 base at V and 8 bases at J, with 23 bases between. This CDR3 region has 17 residues. The CDR3 here is CAWSDRLTGMRFEKLFF. CDR3 DNA sequence: TGTGCCTGGAGTGACCGCCTAACAGGCATGCGGTTCGAAAAACTGTTTTTT. Full variable domain (missing parts from reference TRBV30 and TRBJ1-4): SQTIHQWPATLVQPVGSPLSLECTVEGTSNPNLYWYRQAAGRGLQLLFYSVGIGQISSEVPQNLSASRPQDRQFILSSKKLLLSDSGFYLCAWSDRLTGMRFEKLFFGSGTQLSVL.

The V gene is TRBV7-2, the J gene TRBJ2-5; 9 bases line up with TRBD1. J gave up 3 bases and V 8 bases, and 4 bases lay outside the gene matches. The CDR3 covers 13 residues. Germline assignment: CDR1 SGHTA and CDR2 FQGNSA. In DNA form, the CDR3 reads TGTGCCAGCCTCCGGGACAGGGAAGAGACCCAGTACTTC. Translating it yields CASLRDREETQYF. Supplemented by reference TRBV7-2 and TRBJ2-5, the full variable domain reads GAGVSQSPSNKVTEKGKDVELRCDPISGHTALYWYRQSLGQGLEFLIYFQGNSAPDKSGLPSDRFSAERTGGSVSTLTIQRTQQEDSAVYLCASLRDREETQYFGPGTRLLVL.

This sequence joins TRBV5-6 and TRBJ2-7, with TRBD2 as a possible D gene (5 bases). Germline V gene lookup returns CDR1 SGHDT and CDR2 YYEEEE. The length of the CDR3 is 16 residues. V shed 3 bases and J shed 0 bases, with 16 bases lying between them. In DNA form, the CDR3 reads TGTGCCAGCAGCTCACCCTTAGCGAGTAGCTCCTACGAGCAGTACTTC. Protein sequence: CASSSPLASSSYEQYF.

To note about this clone: The sample holds other DNA sequences that translate to the same CDR3. The J gene is TRBJ2-1, the V gene TRBV19, with unresolved D. The CDR3 is 14 amino acids. V shed 5 bases and J shed 0 bases, with 8 bases lying between them. Germline assignment: CDR1 LNHDA and CDR2 SQIVND (reference sequence). CDR3 bases: TGTGCCAGTAGTTCCTCCCCCTCCTACAATGAGCAGTTCTTC. Translation: CASSSSPSYNEQFF.